This T cell receptor (beta chain) was observed in a study of cytomegalovirus exposure and HLA in healthy donors. As concerns this clone: One junction end does not reproduce the germline sequence, and a read error may be involved.

Primers for the PCR totalled 60 Vbeta and 13 Jbeta. Method: immunoSEQ multiplex PCR; TCRdb's copy keeps in-frame clones and lacks some. This sample has roughly 58,000 clones; about four fifths occur once, and the top ten carry 3.9%. The CDR3 is made up of 13 amino acids. The germline gives CDR1 MNHEY, CDR2 SMNVEV (reference sequence). This TCR was sampled from a woman in her thirties or forties in good health and CMV-seronegative. The rearrangement joins TRBV27 to TRBJ2-7; D perhaps matches TRBD1 (5 bases). Sequencing used PBMCs. CDR3 protein: CASSFSDKYERYF. CDR3 nucleotide sequence: TGTGCCAGCAGTTTCTCGGACAAATACGAGCGGTACTTC.